Presented here are 12 T cell receptor beta chains from one specimen sequenced in a study of identical twins. TCRdb re-derived calls from the 5' RACE reads in MiXCR, one entry per CDR3 protein. Of under 500,000 distinct CDR3 sequences listed, roughly an eighth are singletons. Separately, the same data were catalogued under a study of yellow fever vaccine responses in identical twins.

The sequenced material came from CD4+ T cells sorted from blood. Source of these receptors: a young woman in good health.

This clonotype was recorded a few times. The gene calls are TRBV12-3 or TRBV12-4 and TRBJ2-7; 10 bases fit TRBD1. Trimming took 6 bases from V and 6 from J; bases not matched to a gene: 11. This CDR3 contains 15 residues. The CDR3 region is CASRGEWTGGGEQYF. As DNA, the CDR3 is TGTGCCAGCAGGGGGGAATGGACAGGGGGTGGCGAGCAGTACTTC.

The chain is built from TRBV20-1 and TRBJ2-5, with a possible D match to TRBD2 (6 bases). Germline CDR1 DFQATT, CDR2 SNEGSKA (reference sequence). Trimming removed 0 bases from V and 5 bases from J, with 10 bases in between. This CDR3 contains 13 residues. CDR3 nucleotides: TGCAGTGCTAGAGATCCGACTAGGGAGACCCAGTACTTC. Its protein is CSARDPTRETQYF.

This clonotype showed up just a few times. The genes are TRBV7-6 and TRBJ1-6; D remains unclear. This CDR3 is 15 amino acids long. V was pared by 5 bases and J by 7 bases, with 15 bases between. CDR1 is SGHVS and CDR2 is FNYEAQ in the germline V gene. The DNA of the CDR3 is TGTGCCAGCAGCCCTAGTGGCAATTCGAATTCACCCCTCCACTTT. This sequence encodes CASSPSGNSNSPLHF.

The table lists this clonotype with many counts. This chain joins TRBV7-2 and TRBJ1-6; D may be TRBD1 (6 bases). This CDR3 contains 15 residues. The V gene's germline CDR1 is SGHTA and CDR2 FQGNSA. The V end lost 6 bases, the J end lost 8 bases, and 17 bases lay between the germline ends. CDR3 sequence (DNA): TGTGCCAGCAGAAGCCGGCAGGGGTTCGATTCACCCCTCCACTTT. Protein: CASRSRQGFDSPLHF.

The chain combines TRBV3-1 with TRBJ2-5; 11 bases map to TRBD2. Unmatched junction bases numbered 6, after V lost 1 base and J lost 2 bases. Germline lookup yields CDR1 LGHDT and CDR2 YNNKEL (reference sequence). CDR3 length: 17 amino acids. The CDR3 loop is CASSQGLAGGRQETQYF. The CDR3 nucleotides are TGTGCCAGCAGCCAAGGCTTAGCGGGGGGGCGGCAAGAGACCCAGTACTTC.

This clonotype was observed a few times. The chain joins TRBV4-2 to TRBJ2-1, with 9 bases that match TRBD2. J lost 12 bases, V lost 4 bases, and 13 bases had no gene match. Germline lookup yields CDR1 LGHNA and CDR2 YNFKEQ. The CDR3 is 15 residues long. The CDR3 here is CASSPRTSALIGQFF. DNA of the CDR3: TGTGCCAGCAGCCCCAGGACTAGCGCCTTGATTGGGCAGTTCTTC.

This chain links TRBV19 with TRBJ2-1; TRBD1 agrees at 9 bases. V gave up 6 bases and J gave up 6 bases; unmatched junction bases: 9. CDR1 LNHDA and CDR2 SQIVND come from the germline V gene (reference sequence). CDR3 length: 15 amino acids. In DNA form, the CDR3 reads TGTGCCAGTAGCACGACAGGGGGTCGGCTCAATGAGCAGTTCTTC. It translates to CASSTTGGRLNEQFF.

In its sample, this clonotype was seen a few times. This chain links TRBV10-3 with TRBJ2-7, with 7 bases that match TRBD1. The J segment lost 1 base and the V segment lost 4 bases, leaving 10 bases of the junction unmatched. The germline gives CDR1 ENHRY, CDR2 SYGVKD. The CDR3 is made up of 16 amino acids. CDR3 sequence (DNA): TGTGCCATCAGTGCGGGACAGAATTCGAATTCCTACGAGCAGTACTTC. The encoded protein is CAISAGQNSNSYEQYF.

This rearrangement joins TRBV18 to TRBJ2-2; no clear D. The germline gives CDR1 KGHSH, CDR2 LQKENI. V lost 2 bases to trimming and J lost 10 bases, with 11 bases between them. The CDR3 contains 13 residues. CDR3 sequence: CASSPLSPAELFF. Here the CDR3 DNA reads TGTGCCAGCTCACCATTGTCACCGGCGGAGCTGTTTTTT.

The chain is built from TRBV6-2 or TRBV6-3 and TRBJ2-7; D is unclear. Trimming cost V 2 bases and J 3 bases, with 11 bases left between them. CDR3 length: 14 amino acids. Germline V gene sequence: CDR1 MNHEY, CDR2 SVGEGT. This CDR3 reads CASSYKGLSYEQYF. CDR3 DNA sequence: TGTGCCAGCAGTTACAAGGGTCTGAGCTACGAGCAGTACTTC.

The rearrangement joins TRBV28 to TRBJ2-7, with 7 positions matching TRBD2. The V gene end was trimmed by 1 base and the J gene end by 0 bases; junction bases not matched to a gene: 3. Looked up from germline, CDR1 is MDHEN and CDR2 is SYDVKM. CDR3 length: 15 amino acids. The CDR3 nucleotides read TGTGCCAGCAGTTTATACGGCGGGAGCTCCTACGAGCAGTACTTC. It is translated as CASSLYGGSSYEQYF.

This clonotype was counted at least ten times. V gene TRBV7-3 combines with J gene TRBJ2-5; 9 bases fit TRBD1. CDR3 length: 18 amino acids. With 5 bases clipped from V and 0 bases from J, the junction kept 13 bases outside the gene matches. Germline assignment: CDR1 SGHTA and CDR2 FQGTGA. CDR3 coding DNA: TGTGCCAGCAGCCTTAAGGGACAGGGCCGGGTTCACCAAGAGACCCAGTACTTC. Translating it yields CASSLKGQGRVHQETQYF.